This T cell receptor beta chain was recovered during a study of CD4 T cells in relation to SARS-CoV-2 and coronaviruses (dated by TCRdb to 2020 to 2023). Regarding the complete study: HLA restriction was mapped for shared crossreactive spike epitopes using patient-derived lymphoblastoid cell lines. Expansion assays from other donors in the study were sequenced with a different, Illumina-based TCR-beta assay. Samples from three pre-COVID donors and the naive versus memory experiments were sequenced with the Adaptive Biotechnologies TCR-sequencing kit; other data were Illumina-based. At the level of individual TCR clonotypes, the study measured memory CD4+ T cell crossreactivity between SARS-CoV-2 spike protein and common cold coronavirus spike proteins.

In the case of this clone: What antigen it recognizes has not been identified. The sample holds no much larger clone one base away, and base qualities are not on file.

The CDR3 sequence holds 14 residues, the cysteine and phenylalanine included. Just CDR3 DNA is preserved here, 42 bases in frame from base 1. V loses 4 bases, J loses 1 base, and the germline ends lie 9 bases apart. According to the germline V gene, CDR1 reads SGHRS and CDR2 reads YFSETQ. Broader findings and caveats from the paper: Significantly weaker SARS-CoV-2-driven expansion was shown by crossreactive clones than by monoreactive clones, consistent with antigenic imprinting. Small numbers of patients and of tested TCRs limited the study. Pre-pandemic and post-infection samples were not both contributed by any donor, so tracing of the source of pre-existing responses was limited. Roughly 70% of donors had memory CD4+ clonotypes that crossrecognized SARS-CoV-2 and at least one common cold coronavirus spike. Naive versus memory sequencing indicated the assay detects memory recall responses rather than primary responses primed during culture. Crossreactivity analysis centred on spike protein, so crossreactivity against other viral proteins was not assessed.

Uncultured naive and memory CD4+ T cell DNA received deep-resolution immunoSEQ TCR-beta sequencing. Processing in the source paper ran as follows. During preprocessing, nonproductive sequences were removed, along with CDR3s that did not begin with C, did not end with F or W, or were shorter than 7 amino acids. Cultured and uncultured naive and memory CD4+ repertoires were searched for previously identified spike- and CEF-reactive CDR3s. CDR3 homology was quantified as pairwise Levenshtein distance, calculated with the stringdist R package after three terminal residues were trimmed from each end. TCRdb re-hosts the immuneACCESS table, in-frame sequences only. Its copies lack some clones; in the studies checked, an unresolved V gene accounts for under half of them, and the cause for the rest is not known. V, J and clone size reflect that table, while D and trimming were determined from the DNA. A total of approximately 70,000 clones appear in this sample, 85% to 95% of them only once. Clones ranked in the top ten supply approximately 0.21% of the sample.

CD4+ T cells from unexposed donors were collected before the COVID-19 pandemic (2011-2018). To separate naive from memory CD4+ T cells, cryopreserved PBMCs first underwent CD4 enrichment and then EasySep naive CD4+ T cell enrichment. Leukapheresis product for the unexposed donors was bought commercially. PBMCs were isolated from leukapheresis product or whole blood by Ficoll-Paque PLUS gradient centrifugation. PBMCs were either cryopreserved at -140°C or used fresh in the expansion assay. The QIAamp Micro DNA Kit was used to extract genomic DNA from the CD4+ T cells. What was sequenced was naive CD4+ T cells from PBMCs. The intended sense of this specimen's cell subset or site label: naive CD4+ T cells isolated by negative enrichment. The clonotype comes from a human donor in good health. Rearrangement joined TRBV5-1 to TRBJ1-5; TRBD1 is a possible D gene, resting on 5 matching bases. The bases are TGCGCCAGCAGCGCGGGACCGAGCAATCAGCCCCAGCATTTT. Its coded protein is CASSAGPSNQPQHF.